The 10 T cell receptor beta chains in this list originate from one sample, sequenced in a study of cytomegalovirus exposure and HLA in healthy donors. The PCR employed 60 Vbeta primers together with 13 Jbeta primers. The protocol was immunoSEQ multiplex PCR, while the TCRdb copy is restricted to in-frame clones and leaves out a portion. Among roughly 200,000 clones, approximately 88% were seen once, and the ten largest hold roughly 0.7%. Sequences were obtained from PBMCs. The receptors here all came from a boy between 2 and 10 years old in good health and CMV-seronegative.

This rearrangement joins TRBV30 to TRBJ2-1; 12 bases are a match to TRBD2. V shed 0 bases, J shed 9 bases, and the junction held 9 bases outside the gene matches. CDR3 length: 16 residues. CDR1 is GTSNPN and CDR2 is SVGIG in the germline V gene (reference sequence). CDR3 loop: CAWSVGLAGGPGEQFF. In DNA, the CDR3 is TGTGCCTGGAGTGTAGGGCTAGCGGGGGGGCCGGGTGAGCAGTTCTTC.

The J gene is TRBJ2-1, the V gene TRBV4-2; 9 nucleotides align to TRBD2. The CDR3 covers 16 residues. CDR1 is LGHNA, CDR2 YNFKEQ, per germline. Trimming at V came to 1 base and at J to 4 bases, leaving 5 bases not matched to a gene. The CDR3 loop reads CASSQVISGSYNEQFF. As DNA, the CDR3 is TGTGCCAGCAGCCAAGTAATTAGCGGGAGTTACAATGAGCAGTTCTTC.

With respect to this clone: This sample includes further DNA sequences coding for the same CDR3. V gene TRBV13 combines with J gene TRBJ2-5; 10 bases align to TRBD1. This CDR3 comprises 15 residues. V gave up 5 bases and J gave up 4 bases; unmatched junction bases: 7. Germline loops: CDR1 PRHDT, CDR2 FYEKMQ (reference sequence). CDR3: CASSLGQGMGETQYF. In nucleotides, the CDR3 is TGTGCCAGCAGCCTGGGACAGGGGATGGGAGAGACCCAGTACTTC.

In DNA, the CDR3 is TGCGCCAGCAGCCAGAGCAATTCACCCCTCCACTTT. This translates into CASSQSNSPLHF. V is TRBV4-1 and J is TRBJ1-6; D is ambiguous. CDR1 is MGHRA and CDR2 is YSYEKL in the germline V gene. The germline V and J ends were trimmed by 3 bases and 7 bases, with 4 bases remaining between them. The CDR3 extends over 12 amino acids.

Note on this clone: One end of the junction fails to match germline, which may point to a read error. The chain couples TRBV6-5 to TRBJ2-1, with a tentative D call TRBD2 (6 bases). Germline V CDR1 and CDR2: MNHEY, SVGAGI. This CDR3 comprises 16 residues. The CDR3 loop reads CASSYSDAGTYNEQFF. The CDR3, as DNA: TGTGCCAGCAGCTACTCAGACGCGGGGACCTACAATGAGCAGTTCTTC.

The table lists this clone with a count of one. The V and J genes are TRBV6-6 and TRBJ2-7, with D perhaps TRBD2 (5 bases). This CDR3 spans 14 amino acids. Deletions cut 0 bases from V and 3 bases from J, with 9 bases between. Per germline, CDR1 MNHNY and CDR2 SVGAGI (reference sequence). The chain's CDR3 is CASSYSRAYYEQYF. CDR3 bases: TGTGCCAGCAGTTACTCGAGGGCCTACTACGAGCAGTACTTC.

CDR3 loop: CASSLVLNSPRAYEQYF. DNA for the CDR3: TGTGCCAGCAGCTTAGTTTTAAACTCCCCTCGGGCCTACGAGCAGTACTTC. J is TRBJ2-7 and V is TRBV7-8; no firm D call. V shed 1 base and J shed 2 bases, with 18 bases lying between them. Per germline, CDR1 SGHVS and CDR2 FQNEAQ. CDR3 length equals 17 residues. The variable domain in full, completed from reference TRBV7-8 and TRBJ2-7, reads GAGVSQSPRYKVAKRGQDVALRCDPISGHVSLFWYQQALGQGPEFLTYFQNEAQLDKSGLPSDRFFAERPEGSVSTLKIQRTQQEDSAVYLCASSLVLNSPRAYEQYFGPGTRLTVT.

The chain couples TRBV6-5 to TRBJ1-1; D uncertain. The length of the CDR3 is 15 residues. V lost 0 bases and J 1 base, leaving 9 bases between the germline ends. Germline V CDR1 and CDR2: MNHEY, SVGAGI. The CDR3 is CASSYSRVGNTEAFF. Here the CDR3 DNA reads TGTGCCAGCAGTTACTCGCGAGTCGGGAACACTGAAGCTTTCTTT.

This chain joins TRBV7-9 and TRBJ2-5; TRBD1 is a possible D gene (6 bases). TRBJ2-7 explains the end of the DNA better; the J call may be wrong. CDR1 and CDR2 (germline): SEHNR, FQNEAQ (reference sequence). CDR3 length: 14 residues. As DNA, the CDR3 is TGTGCCAGCAGCCCTAAGACAGGTACCTACGAGCAGTACTTC. Its protein product is CASSPKTGTYEQYF.

The gene calls are TRBV4-2 and TRBJ1-2, with 9 bases identical to TRBD1. J gave up 11 bases and V 5 bases, and 9 bases lay outside the gene matches. Per the germline V gene, CDR1 is LGHNA and CDR2 is YNFKEQ. This CDR3 comprises 13 residues. This CDR3 is CASSNRDRASYTF. CDR3 nucleotide sequence: TGTGCCAGCAGCAACCGGGACAGGGCGAGTTACACCTTC.